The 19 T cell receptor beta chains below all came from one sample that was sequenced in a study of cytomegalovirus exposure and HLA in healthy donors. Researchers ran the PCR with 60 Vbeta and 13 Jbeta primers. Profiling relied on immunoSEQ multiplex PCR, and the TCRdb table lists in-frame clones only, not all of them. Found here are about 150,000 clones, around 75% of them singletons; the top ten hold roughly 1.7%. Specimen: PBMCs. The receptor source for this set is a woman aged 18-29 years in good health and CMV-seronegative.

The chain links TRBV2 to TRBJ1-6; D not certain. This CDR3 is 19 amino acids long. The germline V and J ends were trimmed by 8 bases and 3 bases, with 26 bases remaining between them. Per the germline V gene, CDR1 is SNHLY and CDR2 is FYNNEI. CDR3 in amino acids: CASSYGRYSTTHYNSPLHF. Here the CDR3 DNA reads TGTGCCAGCTCCTACGGGAGATATTCGACTACGCACTATAATTCACCCCTCCACTTT.

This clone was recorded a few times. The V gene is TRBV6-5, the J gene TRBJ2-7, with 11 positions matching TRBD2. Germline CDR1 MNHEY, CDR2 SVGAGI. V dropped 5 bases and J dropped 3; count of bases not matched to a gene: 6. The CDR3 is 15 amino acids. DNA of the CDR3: TGTGCCAGCAGTCAAACTAGCGGGGGATTCTACGAGCAGTACTTC. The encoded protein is CASSQTSGGFYEQYF.

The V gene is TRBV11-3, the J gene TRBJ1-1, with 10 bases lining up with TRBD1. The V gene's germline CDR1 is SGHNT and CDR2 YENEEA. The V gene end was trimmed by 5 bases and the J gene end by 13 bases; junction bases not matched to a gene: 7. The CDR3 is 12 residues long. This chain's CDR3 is CASSPDRGLVFF. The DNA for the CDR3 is TGTGCCAGCAGCCCGGACAGGGGGTTGGTTTTCTTT.

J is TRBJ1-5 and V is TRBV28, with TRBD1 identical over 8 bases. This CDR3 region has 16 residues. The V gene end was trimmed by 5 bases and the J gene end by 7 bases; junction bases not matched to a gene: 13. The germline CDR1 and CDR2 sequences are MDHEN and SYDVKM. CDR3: CASSPMGRGLGQPQHF. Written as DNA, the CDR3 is TGTGCCAGCAGTCCCATGGGCAGGGGGCTAGGACAGCCCCAGCATTTT.

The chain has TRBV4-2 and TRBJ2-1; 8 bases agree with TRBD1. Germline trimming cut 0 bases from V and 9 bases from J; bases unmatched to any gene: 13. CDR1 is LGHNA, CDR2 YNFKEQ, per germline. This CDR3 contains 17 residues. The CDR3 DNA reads TGTGCCAGCAGCCAAGATCGAGGCAGGGGGCGCGGTGGTGAGCAGTTCTTC. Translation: CASSQDRGRGRGGEQFF.

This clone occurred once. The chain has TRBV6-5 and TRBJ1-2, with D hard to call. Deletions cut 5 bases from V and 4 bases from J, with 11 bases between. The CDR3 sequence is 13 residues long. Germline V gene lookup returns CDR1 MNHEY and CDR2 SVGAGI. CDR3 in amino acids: CASSPGLAYGYTF. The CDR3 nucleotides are TGTGCCAGCAGTCCAGGACTCGCCTATGGCTACACCTTC.

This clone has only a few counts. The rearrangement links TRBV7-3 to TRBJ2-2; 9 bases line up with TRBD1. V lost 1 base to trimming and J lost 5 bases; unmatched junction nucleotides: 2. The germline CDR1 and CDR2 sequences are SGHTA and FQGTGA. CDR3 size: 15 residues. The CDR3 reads CASSLKTGGTGELFF. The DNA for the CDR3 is TGTGCCAGCAGCTTAAAGACAGGGGGAACCGGGGAGCTGTTTTTT.

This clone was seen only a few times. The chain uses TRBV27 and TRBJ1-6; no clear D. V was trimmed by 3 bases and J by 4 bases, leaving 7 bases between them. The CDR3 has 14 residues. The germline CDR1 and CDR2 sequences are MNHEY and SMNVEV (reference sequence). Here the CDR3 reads CASSLAGYNSPLHF. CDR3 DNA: TGTGCCAGCAGTTTGGCAGGTTATAATTCACCCCTCCACTTT.

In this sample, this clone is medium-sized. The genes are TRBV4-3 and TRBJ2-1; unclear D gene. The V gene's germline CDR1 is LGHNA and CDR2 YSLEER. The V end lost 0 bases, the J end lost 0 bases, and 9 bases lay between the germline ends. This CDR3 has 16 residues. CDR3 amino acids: CASSQDAASSYNEQFF. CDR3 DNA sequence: TGCGCCAGCAGCCAAGATGCGGCTAGCTCCTACAATGAGCAGTTCTTC.

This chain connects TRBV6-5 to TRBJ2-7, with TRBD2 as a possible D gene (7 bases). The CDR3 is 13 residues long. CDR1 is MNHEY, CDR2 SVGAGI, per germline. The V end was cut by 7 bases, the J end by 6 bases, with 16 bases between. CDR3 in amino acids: CASMRGPPSEQYF. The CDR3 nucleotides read TGTGCCAGCATGCGGGGGCCTCCCTCCGAGCAGTACTTC.

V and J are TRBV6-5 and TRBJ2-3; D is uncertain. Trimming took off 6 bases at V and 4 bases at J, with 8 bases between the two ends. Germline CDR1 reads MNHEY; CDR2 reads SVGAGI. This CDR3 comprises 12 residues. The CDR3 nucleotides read TGTGCCAGCAGCCCCAATGCAGATACGCAGTATTTT. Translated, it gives CASSPNADTQYF.

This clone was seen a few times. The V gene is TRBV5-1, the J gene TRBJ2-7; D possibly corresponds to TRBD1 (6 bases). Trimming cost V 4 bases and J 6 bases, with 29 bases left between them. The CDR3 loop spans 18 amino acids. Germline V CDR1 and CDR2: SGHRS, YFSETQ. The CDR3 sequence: CASSPSTPTGKVTGEQYV. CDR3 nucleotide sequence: TGCGCCAGCAGCCCATCAACCCCCACAGGGAAGGTCACGGGCGAGCAGTACGTC.

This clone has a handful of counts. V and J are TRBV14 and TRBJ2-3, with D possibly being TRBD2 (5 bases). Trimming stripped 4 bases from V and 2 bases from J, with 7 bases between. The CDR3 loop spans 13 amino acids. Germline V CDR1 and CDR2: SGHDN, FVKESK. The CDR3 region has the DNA TGTGCCAGCAGCCGAGGACTCACAGATACGCAGTATTTT. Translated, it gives CASSRGLTDTQYF.

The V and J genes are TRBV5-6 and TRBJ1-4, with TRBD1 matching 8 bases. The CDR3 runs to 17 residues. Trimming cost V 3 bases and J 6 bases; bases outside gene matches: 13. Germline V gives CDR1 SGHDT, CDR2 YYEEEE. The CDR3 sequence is CASSSFGGTGGYEKLFF. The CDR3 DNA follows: TGTGCCAGCAGCTCTTTCGGGGGGACAGGCGGTTATGAAAAACTGTTTTTT. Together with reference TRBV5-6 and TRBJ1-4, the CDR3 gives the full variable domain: DAGVTQSPTHLIKTRGQQVTLRCSPKSGHDTVSWYQQALGQGPQFIFQYYEEEERQRGNFPDRFSGHQFPNYSSELNVNALLLGDSALYLCASSSFGGTGGYEKLFFGSGTQLSVL.

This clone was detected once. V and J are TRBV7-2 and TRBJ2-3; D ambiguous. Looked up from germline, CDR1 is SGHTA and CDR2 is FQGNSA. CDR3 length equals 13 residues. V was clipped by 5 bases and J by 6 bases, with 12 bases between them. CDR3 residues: CASSTTPPDTQYF. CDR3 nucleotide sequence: TGTGCCAGCAGCACGACTCCACCCGATACGCAGTATTTT.

Here the CDR3 reads CASSLFHPTGKGYTF. The CDR3 nucleotides are TGTGCCAGCAGCTTGTTTCATCCGACAGGGAAAGGCTACACCTTC. The chain employs TRBV5-6 and TRBJ1-2; TRBD1 agrees at 7 bases. This CDR3 is built from 15 residues. J lost 8 bases, V lost 1 base, and 11 bases had no gene match. CDR1 and CDR2 (germline): SGHDT, YYEEEE.

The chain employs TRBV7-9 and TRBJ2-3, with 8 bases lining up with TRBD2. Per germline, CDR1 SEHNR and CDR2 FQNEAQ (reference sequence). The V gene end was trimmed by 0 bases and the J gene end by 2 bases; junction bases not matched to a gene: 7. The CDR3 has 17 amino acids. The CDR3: CASSLAVVAGPTDTQYF. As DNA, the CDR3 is TGTGCCAGCAGCTTAGCTGTGGTAGCGGGACCCACAGATACGCAGTATTTT.

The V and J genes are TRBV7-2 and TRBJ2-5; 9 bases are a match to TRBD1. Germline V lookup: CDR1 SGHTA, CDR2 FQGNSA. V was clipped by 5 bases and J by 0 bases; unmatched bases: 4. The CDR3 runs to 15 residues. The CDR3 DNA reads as TGTGCCAGCAGCCCCGGGACAGGGTACCAAGAGACCCAGTACTTC. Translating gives CASSPGTGYQETQYF. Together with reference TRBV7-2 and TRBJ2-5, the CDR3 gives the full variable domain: GAGVSQSPSNKVTEKGKDVELRCDPISGHTALYWYRQSLGQGLEFLIYFQGNSAPDKSGLPSDRFSAERTGGSVSTLTIQRTQQEDSAVYLCASSPGTGYQETQYFGPGTRLLVL.

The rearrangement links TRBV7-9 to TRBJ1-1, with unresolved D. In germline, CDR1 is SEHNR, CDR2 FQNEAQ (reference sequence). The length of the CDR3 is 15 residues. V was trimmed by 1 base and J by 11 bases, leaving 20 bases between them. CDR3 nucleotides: TGTGCCAGCAGCTTAGAGCGGGCGGGCCAGACCCAGGCTTTCTTT. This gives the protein CASSLERAGQTQAFF.